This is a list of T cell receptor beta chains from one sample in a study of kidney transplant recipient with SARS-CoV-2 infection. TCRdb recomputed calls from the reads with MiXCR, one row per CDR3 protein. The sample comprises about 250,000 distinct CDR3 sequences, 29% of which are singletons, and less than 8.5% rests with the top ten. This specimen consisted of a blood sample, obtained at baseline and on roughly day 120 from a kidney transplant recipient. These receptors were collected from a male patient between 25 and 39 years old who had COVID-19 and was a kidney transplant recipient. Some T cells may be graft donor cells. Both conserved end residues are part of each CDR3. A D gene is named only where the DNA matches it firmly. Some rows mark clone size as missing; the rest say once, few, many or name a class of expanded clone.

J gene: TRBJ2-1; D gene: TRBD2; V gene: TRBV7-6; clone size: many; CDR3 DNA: TGTGCCAGCAGTCCTAGCGGGAGTAACTCCTACAATGAGCAGTTCTTC; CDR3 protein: CASSPSGSNSYNEQFF
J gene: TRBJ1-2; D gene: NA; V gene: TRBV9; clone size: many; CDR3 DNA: TGTGCCAGCTATTCTGTGTACTCAAGAAAGACCTATGGCTACACCTTC; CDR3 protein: CASYSVYSRKTYGYTF
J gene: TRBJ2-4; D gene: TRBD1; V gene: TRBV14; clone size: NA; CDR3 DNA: TGTGCCAGCAGCCCTCAAAGGACCAGGGGGAACATTCAGTACTTC; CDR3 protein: CASSPQRTRGNIQYF
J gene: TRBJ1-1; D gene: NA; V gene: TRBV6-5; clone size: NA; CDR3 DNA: TGTGCCGGCAGTCCGGACAGACGTGGAGCTTTCTTT; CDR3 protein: CAGSPDRRGAFF
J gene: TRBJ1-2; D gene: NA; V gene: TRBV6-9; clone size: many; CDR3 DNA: TGTGCCAGCAGTGTCTATCCGCCTTACGGAAAGACCTATGGCTACACCTTC; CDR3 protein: CASSVYPPYGKTYGYTF
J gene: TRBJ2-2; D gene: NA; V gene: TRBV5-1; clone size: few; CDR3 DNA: TGCGCCAGCAGCTTGTGGCAGGGCGGCACCGGGGAGCTGTTTTTT; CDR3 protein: CASSLWQGGTGELFF
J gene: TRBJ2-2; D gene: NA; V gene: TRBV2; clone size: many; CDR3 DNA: TGTGCCAGCACGGCAGGGGGGACCGGGGAGCTGTTTTTT; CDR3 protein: CASTAGGTGELFF
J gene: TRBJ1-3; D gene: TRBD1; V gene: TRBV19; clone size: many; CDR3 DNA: TGTGCCAGTAGACACGGACAGGCCGGGAACACCATATATTTT; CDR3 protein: CASRHGQAGNTIYF
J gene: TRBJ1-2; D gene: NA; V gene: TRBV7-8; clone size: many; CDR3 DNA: TGTGCCAGCAGCCACTTCTTGTTTACCCGAAAGACCTATGGCTACACCTTC; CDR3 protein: CASSHFLFTRKTYGYTF
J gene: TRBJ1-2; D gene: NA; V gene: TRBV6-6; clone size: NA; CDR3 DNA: TGTGTCAGCAGTAGATGCGTAGGTGGGAAAAAGACCTATGGCTACACCTTC; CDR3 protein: CVSSRCVGGKKTYGYTF
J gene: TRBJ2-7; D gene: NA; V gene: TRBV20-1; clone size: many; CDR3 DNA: TGCAGTGCTAGAAGGACTGGAATGATCTACGAGCAGTACTTC; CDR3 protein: CSARRTGMIYEQYF
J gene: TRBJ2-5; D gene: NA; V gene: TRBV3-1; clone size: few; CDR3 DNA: TGTGCCAGCAGCCCCTATGGGGGGGAGACCCAGTACTTC; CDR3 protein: CASSPYGGETQYF
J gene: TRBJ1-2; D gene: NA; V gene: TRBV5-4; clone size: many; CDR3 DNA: TGTGCCAGCAGACAAACCGTACCAGGAAAGACCTATGGCTACACCTTC; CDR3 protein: CASRQTVPGKTYGYTF
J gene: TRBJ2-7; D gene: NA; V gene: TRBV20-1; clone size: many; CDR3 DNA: TGCAGTGCCGTCAGGCAGGGACACGAGCAGTACTTC; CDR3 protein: CSAVRQGHEQYF
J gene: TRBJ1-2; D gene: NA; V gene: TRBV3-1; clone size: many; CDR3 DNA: TGTGCCAGCAGCGGGTCGAGCACCCTTCGAAAGACCTATGGCTACACCTTC; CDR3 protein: CASSGSSTLRKTYGYTF
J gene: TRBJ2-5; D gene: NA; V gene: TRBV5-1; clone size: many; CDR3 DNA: TGCGCCAGCAGGAGTGCGACAGGACAAGAGACCCAGTACTTC; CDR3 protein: CASRSATGQETQYF
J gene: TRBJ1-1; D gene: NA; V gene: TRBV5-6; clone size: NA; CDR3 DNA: TGTGCCAGCAGCCCCCGGCGCGCGGGACCCACTGAAGCTTTCTTT; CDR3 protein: CASSPRRAGPTEAFF
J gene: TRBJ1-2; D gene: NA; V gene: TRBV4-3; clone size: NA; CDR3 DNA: TGCGCCAGCAGCACTCACATAGGACGTCGAAAGACCTATGGCTACACCTTC; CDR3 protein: CASSTHIGRRKTYGYTF
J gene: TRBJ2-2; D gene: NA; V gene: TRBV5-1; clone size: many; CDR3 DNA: TGCGCCAGCAGCGGGGAGCTGTTTTTT; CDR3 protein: CASSGELFF
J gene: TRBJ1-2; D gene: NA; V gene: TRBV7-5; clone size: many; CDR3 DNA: TGTATCTATGTGCCAGAACCATCATCTGAAGTAGGAAAGACCTATGGCTACACCTTC; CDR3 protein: CIYVPEPSSEVGKTYGYTF
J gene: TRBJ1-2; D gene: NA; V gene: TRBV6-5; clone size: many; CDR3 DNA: TGTGCCAGCAGTCTGACTTCCTCTATGCGAAAGACCTATGGCTACACCTTC; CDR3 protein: CASSLTSSMRKTYGYTF
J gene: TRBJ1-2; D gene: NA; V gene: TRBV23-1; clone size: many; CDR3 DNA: TGCGCCAGCAGTACCCAGATGCTACGCAGAAAGACCTATGGCTACACCTTC; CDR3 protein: CASSTQMLRRKTYGYTF
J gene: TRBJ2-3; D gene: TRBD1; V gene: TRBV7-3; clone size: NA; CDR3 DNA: TGTGCCAACGTACAGGGGGTAACAGATACGCAGTATTTT; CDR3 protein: CANVQGVTDTQYF
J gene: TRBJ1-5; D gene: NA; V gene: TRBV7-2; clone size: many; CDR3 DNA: TGTGCCAGCAGCTTAGTAGGAGGGGATCAGCCCCAGCATTTT; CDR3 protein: CASSLVGGDQPQHF
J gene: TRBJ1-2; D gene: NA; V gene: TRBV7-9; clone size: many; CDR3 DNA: TGTGCCAGCAGCCCCGAGGAATACCATGGAAAGACCTATGGCTACACCTTC; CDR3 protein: CASSPEEYHGKTYGYTF
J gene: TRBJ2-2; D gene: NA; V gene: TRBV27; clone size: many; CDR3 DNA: TGTGCCAGCAGTTTATTCTTCAACACCGGGGAGCTGTTTTTT; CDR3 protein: CASSLFFNTGELFF
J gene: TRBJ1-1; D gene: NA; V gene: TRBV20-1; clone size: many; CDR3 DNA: TGCAGTGCTACAGGGAGTAAGGGCACTGAAGCTTTCTTT; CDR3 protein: CSATGSKGTEAFF